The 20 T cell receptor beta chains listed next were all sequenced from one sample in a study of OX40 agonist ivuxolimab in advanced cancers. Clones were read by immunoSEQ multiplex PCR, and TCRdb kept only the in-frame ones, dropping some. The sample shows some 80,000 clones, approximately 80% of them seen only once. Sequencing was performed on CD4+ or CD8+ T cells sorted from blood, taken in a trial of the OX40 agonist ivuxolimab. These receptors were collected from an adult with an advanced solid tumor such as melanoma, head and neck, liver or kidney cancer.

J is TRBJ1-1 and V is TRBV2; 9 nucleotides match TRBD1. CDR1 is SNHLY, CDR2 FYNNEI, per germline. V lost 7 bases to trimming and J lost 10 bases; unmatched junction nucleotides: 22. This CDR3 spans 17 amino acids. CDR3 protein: CASTRLGTGRLEVVAFF. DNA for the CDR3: TGTGCCAGCACCCGGCTCGGGACAGGGAGACTTGAGGTTGTAGCTTTCTTT.

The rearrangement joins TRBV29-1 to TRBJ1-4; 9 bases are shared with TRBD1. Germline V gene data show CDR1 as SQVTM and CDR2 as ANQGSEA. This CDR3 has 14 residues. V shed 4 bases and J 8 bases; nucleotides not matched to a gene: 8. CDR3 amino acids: CSVVRGQGEEKLFF. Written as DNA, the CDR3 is TGCAGCGTTGTTCGGGGACAGGGCGAAGAAAAACTGTTTTTT.

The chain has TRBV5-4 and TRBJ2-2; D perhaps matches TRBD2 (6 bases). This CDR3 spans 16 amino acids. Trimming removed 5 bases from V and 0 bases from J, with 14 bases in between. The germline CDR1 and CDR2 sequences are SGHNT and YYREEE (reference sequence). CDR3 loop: CASRPRGGANTGELFF. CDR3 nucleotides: TGTGCCAGCAGACCGAGGGGAGGCGCGAACACCGGGGAGCTGTTTTTT.

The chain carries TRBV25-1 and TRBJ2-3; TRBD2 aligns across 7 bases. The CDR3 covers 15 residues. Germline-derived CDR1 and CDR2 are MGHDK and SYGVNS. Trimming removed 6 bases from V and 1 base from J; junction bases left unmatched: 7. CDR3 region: CASSFRGGGTDTQYF. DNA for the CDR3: TGTGCCAGCAGCTTTAGGGGAGGGGGCACAGATACGCAGTATTTT.

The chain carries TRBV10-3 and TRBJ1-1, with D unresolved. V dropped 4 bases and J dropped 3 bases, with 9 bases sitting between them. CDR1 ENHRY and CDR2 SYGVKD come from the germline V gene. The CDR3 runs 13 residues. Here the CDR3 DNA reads TGTGCCATCAGTGTAAGGGAGTACACTGAAGCTTTCTTT. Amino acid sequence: CAISVREYTEAFF.

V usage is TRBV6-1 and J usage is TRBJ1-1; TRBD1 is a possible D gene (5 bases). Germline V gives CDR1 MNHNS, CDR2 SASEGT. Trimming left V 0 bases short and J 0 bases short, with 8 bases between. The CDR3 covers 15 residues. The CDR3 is CASSEAGPLNTEAFF. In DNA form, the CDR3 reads TGTGCCAGCAGTGAAGCGGGACCCTTGAACACTGAAGCTTTCTTT.

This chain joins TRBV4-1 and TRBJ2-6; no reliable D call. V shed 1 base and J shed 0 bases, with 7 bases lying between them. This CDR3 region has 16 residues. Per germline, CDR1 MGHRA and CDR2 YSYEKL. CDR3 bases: TGCGCCAGCAGCCAAGGGCGGACCTCTGGGGCCAACGTCCTGACTTTC. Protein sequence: CASSQGRTSGANVLTF.

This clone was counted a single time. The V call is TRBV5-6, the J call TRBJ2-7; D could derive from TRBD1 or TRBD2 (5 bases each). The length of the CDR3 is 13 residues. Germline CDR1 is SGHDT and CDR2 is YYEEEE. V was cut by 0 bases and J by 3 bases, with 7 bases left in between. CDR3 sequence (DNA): TGTGCCAGCAGCTTGGGGGGGAACTACGAGCAGTACGTC. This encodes CASSLGGNYEQYV.

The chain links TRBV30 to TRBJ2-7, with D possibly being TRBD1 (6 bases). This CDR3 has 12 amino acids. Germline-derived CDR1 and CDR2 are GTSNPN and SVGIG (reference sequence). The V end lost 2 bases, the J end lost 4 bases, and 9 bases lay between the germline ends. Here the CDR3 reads CAWSKGVYEQYF. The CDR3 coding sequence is TGTGCCTGGAGTAAGGGGGTTTACGAGCAGTACTTC.

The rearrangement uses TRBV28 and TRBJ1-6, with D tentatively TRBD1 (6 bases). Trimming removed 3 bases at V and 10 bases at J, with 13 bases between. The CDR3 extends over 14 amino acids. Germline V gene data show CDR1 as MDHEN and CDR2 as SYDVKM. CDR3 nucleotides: TGTGCCAGCAGTTTCATCAGGGGCGGCTCACCCCTCCACTTT. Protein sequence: CASSFIRGGSPLHF.

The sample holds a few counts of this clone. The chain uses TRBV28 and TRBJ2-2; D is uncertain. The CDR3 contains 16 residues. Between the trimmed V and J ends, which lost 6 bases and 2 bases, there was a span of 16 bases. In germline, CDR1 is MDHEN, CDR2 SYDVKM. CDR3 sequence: CASSPGYGPNTGELFF. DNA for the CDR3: TGTGCCAGCAGCCCCGGTTATGGTCCTAACACCGGGGAGCTGTTTTTT.

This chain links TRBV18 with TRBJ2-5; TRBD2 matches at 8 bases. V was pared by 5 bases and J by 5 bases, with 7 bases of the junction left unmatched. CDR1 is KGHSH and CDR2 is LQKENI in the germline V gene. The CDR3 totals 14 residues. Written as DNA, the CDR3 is TGTGCCAGCTCAGCAAGCGGGAGATGGGAGACCCAGTACTTC. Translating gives CASSASGRWETQYF.

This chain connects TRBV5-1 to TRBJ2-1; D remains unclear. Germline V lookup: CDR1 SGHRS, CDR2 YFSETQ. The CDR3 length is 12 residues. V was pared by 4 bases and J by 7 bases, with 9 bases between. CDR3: CASSLTQNEQFF. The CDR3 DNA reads TGCGCCAGCAGCCTGACCCAAAATGAGCAGTTCTTC. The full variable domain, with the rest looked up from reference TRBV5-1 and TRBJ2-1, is KAGVTQTPRYLIKTRGQQVTLSCSPISGHRSVSWYQQTPGQGLQFLFEYFSETQRNKGNFPGRFSGRQFSNSRSEMNVSTLELGDSALYLCASSLTQNEQFFGPGTRLTVL.

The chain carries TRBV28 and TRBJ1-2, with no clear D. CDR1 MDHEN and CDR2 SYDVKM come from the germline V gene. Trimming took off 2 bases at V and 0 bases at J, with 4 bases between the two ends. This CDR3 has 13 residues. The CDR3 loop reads CASSLRANYGYTF. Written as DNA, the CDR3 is TGTGCCAGCAGTTTACGAGCTAACTATGGCTACACCTTC.

The CDR3 region has the DNA TGTGCCAGCAACTTGACAGGGGGAAGGGAGCAGTACTTC. Translating gives CASNLTGGREQYF. The chain combines TRBV6-4 with TRBJ2-7, with 9 bases identical to TRBD1. V shed 7 bases and J 7 bases; nucleotides not matched to a gene: 8. The CDR3 runs to 13 residues. Per the germline V gene, CDR1 is MRHNA and CDR2 is SNTAGT.

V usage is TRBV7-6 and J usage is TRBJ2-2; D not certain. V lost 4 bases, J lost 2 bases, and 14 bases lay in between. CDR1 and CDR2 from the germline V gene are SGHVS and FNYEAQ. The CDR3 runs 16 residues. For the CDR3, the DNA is TGTGCCAGCAGCTCCTCGTATAATTATAACACCGGGGAGCTGTTTTTT. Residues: CASSSSYNYNTGELFF.

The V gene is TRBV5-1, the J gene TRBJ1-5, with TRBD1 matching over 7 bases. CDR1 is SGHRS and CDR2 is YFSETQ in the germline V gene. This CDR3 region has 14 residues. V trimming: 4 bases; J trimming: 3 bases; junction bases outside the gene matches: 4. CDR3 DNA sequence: TGCGCCAGCAGCGCCACAGGGGACAATCAGCCCCAGCATTTT. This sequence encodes CASSATGDNQPQHF.

Here the CDR3 reads CASSSGDLHRGEKLFF. For the CDR3, the DNA is TGTGCCAGCAGCTCGGGAGATCTACATAGGGGAGAAAAACTGTTTTTT. This chain connects TRBV9 to TRBJ1-4; weak D call: TRBD1 (5 bases). Trimming removed 4 bases from V and 8 bases from J, with 21 bases in between. This CDR3 region has 16 residues. CDR1 and CDR2 (germline): SGDLS, YYNGEE.

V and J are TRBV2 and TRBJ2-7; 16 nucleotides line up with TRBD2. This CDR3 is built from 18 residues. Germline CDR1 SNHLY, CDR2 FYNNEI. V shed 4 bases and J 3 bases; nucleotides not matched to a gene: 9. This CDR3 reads CASSAGTSGRAGFYEQYF. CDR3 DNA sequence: TGTGCCAGCAGTGCCGGGACTAGCGGGAGGGCCGGATTCTACGAGCAGTACTTC.

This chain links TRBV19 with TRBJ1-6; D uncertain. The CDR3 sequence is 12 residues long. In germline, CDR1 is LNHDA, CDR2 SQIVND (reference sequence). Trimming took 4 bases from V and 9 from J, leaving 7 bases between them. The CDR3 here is CASSKERSPLHF. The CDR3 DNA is TGTGCCAGTAGTAAGGAACGTTCACCCCTCCACTTT.